This T cell receptor beta chain was found in a study of OX40 agonist ivuxolimab in advanced cancers. Study-level background: In this trial design, patients received ivuxolimab intravenously at 0.01 to 10 mg/kg every 2 weeks. Study-level findings and limits: Expanded peripheral T-cell antigen specificity went undetermined. At 0.1 to 3.0 mg/kg and by week 6, clonal expansion occurred in CD4+ and CD8+ blood T cells.

To note about this clone: Antigen unknown.

Trimming at V came to 6 bases and at J to 3 bases, leaving 7 bases not matched to a gene. The CDR3 is made up of 15 amino acids. CDR1 LNHDA and CDR2 SQIVND come from the germline V gene (reference sequence). This table comes from immunoSEQ multiplex PCR, and its TCRdb copy is limited to in-frame clones, with some not included. Seen here are roughly 40,000 clones, approximately 90% observed once, and the top ten hold roughly 13%. Peripheral blood came from all dose cohorts at three timepoints. The rearrangement joins TRBV19 to TRBJ2-3, with 9 bases aligning to TRBD1. This TCR was sampled from an adult with an advanced solid tumor such as melanoma, head and neck, liver or kidney cancer. Specimen: CD4+ or CD8+ T cells sorted from blood, collected in a trial of the OX40 agonist ivuxolimab. The CDR3 spells CASRVRDRATDTQYF. The CDR3 DNA reads as TGTGCCAGTAGGGTAAGGGACAGGGCGACAGATACGCAGTATTTT.